This T cell receptor beta chain comes out of a study of blood T cells in healthy people across ages. Study-level results: When one million T cells were used, diversity estimates were thought to be underestimates.

The second PCR ran roughly 7 to 12 cycles with a sample-barcoded 5' primer and J-beta primers. Samples each returned at least 3 million CDR3-containing paired-end reads. MiXCR, run by TCRdb on the 5' RACE reads, gives a single entry per CDR3 protein. Among more than 1.4 million distinct CDR3 sequences listed, about 40% were seen once. Those donating, healthy Caucasian individuals from Russia, were aged 6 to 90. The total RNA that was extracted per sample amounted to at least 5 micrograms. The germline gives CDR1 LNHNV, CDR2 YYDKDF (reference sequence). V gave up 0 bases and J gave up 7 bases, with 7 bases separating them. This CDR3 comprises 13 residues. With respect to this clonotype: The antigen remains undetermined.

This clonotype was sampled from a young woman in good health. Sequencing was performed on blood. The genes are TRBV15 and TRBJ1-5; no firm D call. CDR3 nucleotide sequence: TGTGCCACCAGCAGAGATCCGGCCCAGCCCCAGCATTTT. Protein sequence: CATSRDPAQPQHF. Supplemented by reference TRBV15 and TRBJ1-5, the full variable domain reads DAMVIQNPRYQVTQFGKPVTLSCSQTLNHNVMYWYQQKSSQAPKLLFHYYDKDFNNEADTPDNFQSRRPNTSFCFLDIRSPGLGDTAMYLCATSRDPAQPQHFGDGTRLSIL.